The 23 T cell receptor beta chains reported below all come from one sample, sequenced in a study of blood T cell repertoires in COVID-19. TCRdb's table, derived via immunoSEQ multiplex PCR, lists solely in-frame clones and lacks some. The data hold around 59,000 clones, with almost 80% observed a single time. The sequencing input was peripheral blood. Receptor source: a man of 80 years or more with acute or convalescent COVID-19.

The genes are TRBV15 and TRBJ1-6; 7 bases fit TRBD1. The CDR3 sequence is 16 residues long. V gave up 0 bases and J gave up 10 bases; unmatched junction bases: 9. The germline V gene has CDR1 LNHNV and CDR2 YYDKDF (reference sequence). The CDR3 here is CATSRDGGQVGSPLHF. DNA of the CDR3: TGTGCCACCAGCAGAGATGGAGGACAGGTTGGGTCACCCCTCCACTTT.

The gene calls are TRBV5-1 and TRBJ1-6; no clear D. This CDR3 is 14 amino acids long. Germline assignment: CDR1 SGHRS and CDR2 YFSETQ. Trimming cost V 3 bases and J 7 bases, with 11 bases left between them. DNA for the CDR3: TGCGCCAGCAGCTCCGGACTACAGAATTCACCCCTCCACTTT. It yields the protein CASSSGLQNSPLHF.

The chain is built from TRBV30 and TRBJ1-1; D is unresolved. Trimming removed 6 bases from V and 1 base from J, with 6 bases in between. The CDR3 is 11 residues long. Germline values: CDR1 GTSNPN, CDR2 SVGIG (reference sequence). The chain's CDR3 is CACKQNTEAFF. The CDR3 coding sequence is TGTGCCTGCAAACAGAACACTGAAGCTTTCTTT.

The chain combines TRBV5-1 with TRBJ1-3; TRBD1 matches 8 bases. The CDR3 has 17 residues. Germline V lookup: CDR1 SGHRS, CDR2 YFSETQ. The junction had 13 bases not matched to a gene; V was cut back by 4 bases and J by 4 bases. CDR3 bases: TGCGCCAGCAGCGCTTGGGCGCAACAGGGGGACGGAAACACCATATATTTT. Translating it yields CASSAWAQQGDGNTIYF.

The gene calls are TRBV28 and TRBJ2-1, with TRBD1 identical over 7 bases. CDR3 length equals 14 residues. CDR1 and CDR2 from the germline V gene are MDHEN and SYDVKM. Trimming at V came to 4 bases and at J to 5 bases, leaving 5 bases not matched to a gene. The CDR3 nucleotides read TGTGCCAGCAGTTACGCCGACAGGGACAATGAGCAGTTCTTC. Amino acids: CASSYADRDNEQFF.

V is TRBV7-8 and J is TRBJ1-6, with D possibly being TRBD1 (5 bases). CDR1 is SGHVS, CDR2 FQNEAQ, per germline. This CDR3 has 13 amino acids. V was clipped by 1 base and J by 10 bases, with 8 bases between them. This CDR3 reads CASSLGGESPLHF. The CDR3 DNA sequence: TGTGCCAGCAGCTTAGGGGGGGAATCACCCCTCCACTTT.

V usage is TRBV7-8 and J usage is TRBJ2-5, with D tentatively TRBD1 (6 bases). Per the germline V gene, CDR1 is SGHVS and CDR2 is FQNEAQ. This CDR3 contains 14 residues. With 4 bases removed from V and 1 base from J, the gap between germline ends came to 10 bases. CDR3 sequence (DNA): TGTGCCAGCAGCTCAAGGACAGCCCAAGAGACCCAGTACTTC. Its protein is CASSSRTAQETQYF.

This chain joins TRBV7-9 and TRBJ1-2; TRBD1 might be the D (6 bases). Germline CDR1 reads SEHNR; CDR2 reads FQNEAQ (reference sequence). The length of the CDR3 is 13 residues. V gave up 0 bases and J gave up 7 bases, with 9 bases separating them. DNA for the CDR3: TGTGCCAGCAGCTTAGCCGGGACATCTGGCTACACCTTC. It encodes CASSLAGTSGYTF.

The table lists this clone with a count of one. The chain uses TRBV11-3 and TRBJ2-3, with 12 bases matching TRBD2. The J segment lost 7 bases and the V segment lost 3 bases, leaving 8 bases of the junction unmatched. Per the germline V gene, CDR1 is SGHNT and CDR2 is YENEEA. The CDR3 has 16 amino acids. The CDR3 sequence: CASSFRTSGDRNTQYF. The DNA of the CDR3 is TGTGCCAGCAGCTTCAGGACTAGCGGGGATAGAAATACGCAGTATTTT.

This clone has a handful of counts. The CDR3 coding sequence is TGTGCCAGCAGACACTCGTACAGGACTGGAAACACCATATATTTT. It translates to CASRHSYRTGNTIYF. V usage is TRBV3-1 (or the pseudogene TRBV3-2) and J usage is TRBJ1-3, with D maybe TRBD1 (5 bases). There are 15 residues in the CDR3. CDR1 LGHDT and CDR2 YNNKEL come from the germline V gene (reference sequence). V was trimmed by 6 bases and J by 2 bases, leaving 14 bases between them.

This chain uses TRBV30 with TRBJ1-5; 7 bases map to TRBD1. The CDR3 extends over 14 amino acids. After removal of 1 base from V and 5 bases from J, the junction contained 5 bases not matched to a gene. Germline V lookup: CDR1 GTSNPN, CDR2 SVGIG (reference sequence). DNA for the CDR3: TGTGCCTGGAGTGCCGGGAGGGGGCATCAGCCCCAGCATTTT. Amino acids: CAWSAGRGHQPQHF.

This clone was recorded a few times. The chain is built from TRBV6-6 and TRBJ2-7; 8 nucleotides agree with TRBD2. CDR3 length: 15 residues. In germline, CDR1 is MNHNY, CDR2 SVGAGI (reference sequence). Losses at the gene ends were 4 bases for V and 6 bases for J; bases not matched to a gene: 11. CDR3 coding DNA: TGTGCCAGCAGTTCCACTAGCGGATACTCCCTCGAGCAGTACTTC. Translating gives CASSSTSGYSLEQYF.

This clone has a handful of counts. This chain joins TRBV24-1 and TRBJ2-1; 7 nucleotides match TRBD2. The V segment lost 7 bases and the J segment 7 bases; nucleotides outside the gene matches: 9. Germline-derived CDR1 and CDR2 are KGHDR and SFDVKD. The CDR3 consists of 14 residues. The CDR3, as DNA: TGTGCCACCAGAGCTACTGGGGAGGGGAATGAGCAGTTCTTC. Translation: CATRATGEGNEQFF.

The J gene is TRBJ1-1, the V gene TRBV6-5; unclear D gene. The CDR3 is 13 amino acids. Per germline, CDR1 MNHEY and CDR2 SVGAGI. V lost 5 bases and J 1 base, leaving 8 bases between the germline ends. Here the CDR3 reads CASSPRRNTEAFF. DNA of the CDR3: TGTGCCAGCAGTCCCCGTCGGAACACTGAAGCTTTCTTT.

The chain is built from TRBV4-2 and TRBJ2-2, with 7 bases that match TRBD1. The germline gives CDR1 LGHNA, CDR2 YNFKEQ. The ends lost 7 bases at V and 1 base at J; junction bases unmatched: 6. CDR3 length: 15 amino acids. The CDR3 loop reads CASNSGTENTGELFF. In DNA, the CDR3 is TGTGCCAGCAATTCCGGGACAGAGAACACCGGGGAGCTGTTTTTT.

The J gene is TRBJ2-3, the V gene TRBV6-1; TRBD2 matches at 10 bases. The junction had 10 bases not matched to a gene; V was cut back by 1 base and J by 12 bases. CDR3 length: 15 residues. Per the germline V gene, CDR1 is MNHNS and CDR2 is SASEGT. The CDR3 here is CASSEESGRASTQYF. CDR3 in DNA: TGTGCCAGCAGTGAAGAAAGCGGGAGGGCCTCTACCCAGTATTTT.

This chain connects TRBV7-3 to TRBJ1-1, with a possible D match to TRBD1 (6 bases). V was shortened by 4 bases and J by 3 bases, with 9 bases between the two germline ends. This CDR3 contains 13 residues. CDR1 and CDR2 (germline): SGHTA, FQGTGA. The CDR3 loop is CASSSYRDTEAFF. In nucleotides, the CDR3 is TGTGCCAGCAGCTCATACAGGGACACTGAAGCTTTCTTT.

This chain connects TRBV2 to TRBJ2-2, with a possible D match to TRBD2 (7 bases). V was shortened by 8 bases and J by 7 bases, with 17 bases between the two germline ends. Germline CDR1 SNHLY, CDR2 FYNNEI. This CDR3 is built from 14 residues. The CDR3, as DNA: TGTGCCAGCGCGACGGGGGGCCTTAGCGGGGAGCTGTTTTTT. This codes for CASATGGLSGELFF.

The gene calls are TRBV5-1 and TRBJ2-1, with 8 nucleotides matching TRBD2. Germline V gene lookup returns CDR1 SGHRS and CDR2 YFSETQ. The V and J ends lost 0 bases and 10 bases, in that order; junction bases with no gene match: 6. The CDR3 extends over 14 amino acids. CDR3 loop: CASSLEGLAGEQFF. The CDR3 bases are TGCGCCAGCAGCTTGGAAGGACTAGCTGGCGAGCAGTTCTTC.

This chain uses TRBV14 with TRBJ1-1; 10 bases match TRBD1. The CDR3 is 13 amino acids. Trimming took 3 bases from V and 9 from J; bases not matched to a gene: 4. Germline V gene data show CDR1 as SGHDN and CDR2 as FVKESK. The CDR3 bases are TGTGCCAGCAGCCAGGGACAGGGGACTAAAGCTTTCTTT. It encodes CASSQGQGTKAFF.

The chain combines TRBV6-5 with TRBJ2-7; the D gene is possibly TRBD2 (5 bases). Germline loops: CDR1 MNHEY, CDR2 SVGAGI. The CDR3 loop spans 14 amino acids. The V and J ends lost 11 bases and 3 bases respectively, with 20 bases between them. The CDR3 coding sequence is TGTGCCGGCGCAATGGGGAAAGGAGGCTACGAGCAGTACTTC. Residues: CAGAMGKGGYEQYF.

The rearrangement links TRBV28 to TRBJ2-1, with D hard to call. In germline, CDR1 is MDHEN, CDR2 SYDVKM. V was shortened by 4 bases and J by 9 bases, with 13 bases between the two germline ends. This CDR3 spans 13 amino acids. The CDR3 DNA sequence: TGTGCCAGCAGTTCGCCCGTGGGCACTGAGCAGTTCTTC. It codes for CASSSPVGTEQFF.

CDR3 nucleotide sequence: TGTGCCAGCAGAAAAACAGGGATCGATACGCAGTATTTT. This codes for CASRKTGIDTQYF. The chain has TRBV6-5 and TRBJ2-3; D possibly corresponds to TRBD1 (6 bases). The V gene lost 6 bases and the J gene lost 6 bases, with 13 bases spanning the gap. The CDR3 runs to 13 residues. CDR1 is MNHEY and CDR2 is SVGAGI in the germline V gene.